This T cell receptor beta chain originates from a study of blood T cell repertoires in COVID-19. Study context: PBMCs, B-cell-depleted T cells, or T cells provided the cDNA or gDNA that made up the material.

Only in-frame clones appear in the TCRdb table, and some are missing; sequencing was by immunoSEQ multiplex PCR. The table has roughly 200,000 clones, around nine tenths seen once; the top ten hold around 1.7%. This clone appeared once. The CDR3 covers 14 residues. V trimming: 4 bases; J trimming: 4 bases; junction bases outside the gene matches: 5. The germline V gene encodes CDR1 SGHRS and CDR2 YFSETQ. This sequence was found in a man between 18 and 29 years old with active or convalescent COVID-19. The chain uses TRBV5-1 and TRBJ1-1; 9 bases line up with TRBD1. The sequenced sample was peripheral blood. The CDR3 nucleotides are TGCGCCAGCAGCGGAGGGGACAGGGCCACTGAAGCTTTCTTT. This gives the protein CASSGGDRATEAFF.